One and the same sample provided the 27 T cell receptor beta chains below, sequenced in a study of OX40 agonist ivuxolimab in advanced cancers. The library came from the immunoSEQ multiplex PCR assay. Entries here come from immuneACCESS through TCRdb and include only in-frame sequences with V and J called. Some clones fail to appear in such tables; in the studies checked, an unresolved V gene covers under half of the shortfall, and the cause of the remainder is unknown. This sample lists roughly 9,900 clones; 78% were detected once. Together, the top ten hold 21% of the sample. Sequenced here: CD4+ or CD8+ T cells sorted from blood, sampled in a trial of the OX40 agonist ivuxolimab. These receptors all stem from an adult with an advanced solid tumor such as melanoma, head and neck, liver or kidney cancer.

The V call is TRBV28, the J call TRBJ2-1; D gene unclear. The CDR3 is 17 residues long. From germline, CDR1 is MDHEN and CDR2 SYDVKM. The V gene lost 3 bases and the J gene lost 0 bases, with 15 bases spanning the gap. The CDR3 coding sequence is TGTGCCAGCAGTTTGGGCATAGTGTTAAGCTCCTACAATGAGCAGTTCTTC. Encoded protein: CASSLGIVLSSYNEQFF.

In its sample, this clone was seen a few times. The chain couples TRBV15 to TRBJ2-5, with TRBD2 matching over 8 bases. V shed 1 base, J shed 4 bases, and the junction held 5 bases outside the gene matches. Germline assignment: CDR1 LNHNV and CDR2 YYDKDF (reference sequence). This CDR3 is built from 15 residues. CDR3 loop: CATSRGPGRAETQYF. DNA for the CDR3: TGTGCCACCAGCAGAGGGCCCGGGAGGGCAGAGACCCAGTACTTC.

This clone was seen a handful of times. The chain carries TRBV15 and TRBJ2-7; 9 bases align to TRBD2. The V gene end was trimmed by 1 base and the J gene end by 5 bases; junction bases not matched to a gene: 6. Germline CDR1 reads LNHNV; CDR2 reads YYDKDF (reference sequence). The CDR3 extends over 15 amino acids. CDR3 amino acids: CATSRVASGNHEQYF. As DNA, the CDR3 is TGTGCCACCAGCAGAGTGGCTAGCGGGAACCACGAGCAGTACTTC.

V usage is TRBV19 and J usage is TRBJ1-1; TRBD1 matches 9 bases. The CDR3 has 17 amino acids. The junction had 11 bases not matched to a gene; V was cut back by 6 bases and J by 0 bases. Germline V CDR1 and CDR2: LNHDA, SQIVND (reference sequence). The CDR3 loop reads CASRLPSDRGMNTEAFF. The CDR3 DNA follows: TGTGCCAGTAGGCTACCCTCGGACAGGGGAATGAACACTGAAGCTTTCTTT.

V is TRBV28 and J is TRBJ2-4; 10 nucleotides align to TRBD2. With 2 bases clipped from V and 0 bases from J, the junction kept 4 bases outside the gene matches. The CDR3 has 17 residues. Germline CDR1 and CDR2: MDHEN and SYDVKM. The CDR3 DNA is TGTGCCAGCAGTTTAACTAGCGGGACAGTAGCCAAAAACATTCAGTACTTC. Its protein product is CASSLTSGTVAKNIQYF.

V gene TRBV28 combines with J gene TRBJ2-7; D remains unclear. CDR1 is MDHEN, CDR2 SYDVKM, per germline. V gave up 3 bases and J gave up 3 bases, with 9 bases separating them. This CDR3 comprises 13 residues. CDR3 sequence: CASSLGTGYEQYF. CDR3 nucleotide sequence: TGTGCCAGCAGTTTGGGAACCGGCTACGAGCAGTACTTC.

A remark on this clone: The junction does not match germline at one end; this may be a read error. The gene calls are TRBV7-9 and TRBJ2-5; TRBD1 matches at 10 bases. CDR1 and CDR2 (germline): SEHNR, FQNEAQ (reference sequence). This CDR3 region has 17 residues. CDR3 sequence: CASSLPTGGKRGETQYF. The CDR3 nucleotides are TGTGCCAGCAGCTTACCGACAGGGGGCAAAAGGGGAGAGACCCAATACTTC. Full variable domain (outside the CDR3, taken from reference TRBV7-9 and TRBJ2-5): DTGVSQNPRHKITKRGQNVTFRCDPISEHNRLYWYRQTLGQGPEFLTYFQNEAQLEKSRLLSDRFSAERPKGSFSTLEIQRTEQGDSAMYLCASSLPTGGKRGETQYFGPGTRLLVL.

This clone has a handful of counts. V and J are TRBV28 and TRBJ1-2; the D is unclear. Trimming removed 5 bases from V and 6 bases from J, with 13 bases in between. This CDR3 is 13 amino acids long. Germline V lookup: CDR1 MDHEN, CDR2 SYDVKM. CDR3 sequence (DNA): TGTGCCAGCAGTCGGGAACAGCAGGATGGCTACACCTTC. Translated: CASSREQQDGYTF.

V gene TRBV5-4 combines with J gene TRBJ1-1; 7 bases fit TRBD1. The CDR3 spans 14 residues. CDR1 is SGHNT and CDR2 is YYREEE in the germline V gene (reference sequence). V was clipped by 4 bases and J by 5 bases; unmatched bases: 8. CDR3 nucleotide sequence: TGTGCCAGCAGCGTGGGACAGAGTAAAACTGAAGCTTTCTTT. It is translated as CASSVGQSKTEAFF.

This clone is medium-sized. The genes are TRBV2 and TRBJ1-2, with D possibly matching TRBD1 (5 bases). V was pared by 6 bases and J by 2 bases, with 19 bases between. Germline V gene sequence: CDR1 SNHLY, CDR2 FYNNEI. This CDR3 comprises 16 residues. CDR3 residues: CASSINPSGLNYGYTF. The CDR3 DNA reads as TGTGCCAGCAGCATAAATCCATCAGGGTTGAACTATGGCTACACCTTC.

This sequence joins TRBV19 and TRBJ1-5, with no clear D. Trimming removed 3 bases from V and 6 bases from J, with 3 bases in between. The CDR3 has 11 residues. Germline V gene data show CDR1 as LNHDA and CDR2 as SQIVND (reference sequence). The CDR3 region is CASSIGQPQHF. The CDR3, as DNA: TGTGCCAGTAGTATCGGTCAGCCCCAGCATTTT.

The chain combines TRBV6-5 with TRBJ1-2; D is unclear. The germline CDR1 and CDR2 sequences are MNHEY and SVGAGI. The V gene lost 4 bases and the J gene lost 4 bases, with 19 bases spanning the gap. The CDR3 runs 16 residues. DNA for the CDR3: TGTGCCAGCAGTTTAGAGGCTATGCGAAAGACCTATGGCTACACCTTC. This encodes CASSLEAMRKTYGYTF.

The J gene is TRBJ1-4, the V gene TRBV28; TRBD1 matches 9 bases. The CDR3 is 16 residues long. Germline V lookup: CDR1 MDHEN, CDR2 SYDVKM. After removal of 1 base from V and 4 bases from J, the junction contained 4 bases not matched to a gene. CDR3 sequence: CASSLSTGGRNEKLFF. The CDR3 bases are TGTGCCAGCAGTTTATCTACAGGGGGCCGTAATGAAAAACTGTTTTTT.

A word on this clone: The sample has other DNA sequences that encode this CDR3 too. The DNA of the CDR3 is TGTGCCAGCAGCCTGGACTCCTACGAGCAGTACTTC. It translates to CASSLDSYEQYF. The genes are TRBV11-2 and TRBJ2-7; D is ambiguous. Germline-derived CDR1 and CDR2 are SGHAT and FQNNGV. The CDR3 has 12 amino acids. V lost 5 bases and J lost 0, with 5 bases in between.

This clone was picked up a small number of times. The chain combines TRBV29-1 with TRBJ2-3; D not certain. Per the germline V gene, CDR1 is SQVTM and CDR2 is ANQGSEA. The CDR3 is made up of 13 amino acids. The V and J ends lost 6 bases and 0 bases respectively, with 10 bases between them. The CDR3 here is CSVRKTSTDTQYF. CDR3 DNA: TGCAGCGTCCGGAAGACTAGCACAGATACGCAGTATTTT.

This chain joins TRBV18 and TRBJ1-5; D unresolved. Germline CDR1 is KGHSH and CDR2 is LQKENI. This CDR3 is built from 14 residues. Trimming took off 3 bases at V and 3 bases at J, with 9 bases between the two ends. The chain's CDR3 is CASSPGGPNQPQHF. CDR3 DNA sequence: TGTGCCAGCTCACCGGGTGGTCCCAATCAGCCCCAGCATTTT.

The chain is built from TRBV20-1 and TRBJ2-7; D gene ambiguous. Trimming left V 3 bases short and J 0 bases short, with 3 bases between. This CDR3 spans 11 amino acids. Per germline, CDR1 DFQATT and CDR2 SNEGSKA (reference sequence). CDR3 amino acids: CSASYSYEQYF. The DNA of the CDR3 is TGCAGTGCTAGCTACTCCTACGAGCAGTACTTC.

The chain carries TRBV9 and TRBJ2-5; 7 positions match TRBD1. CDR3 length equals 15 residues. Germline V lookup: CDR1 SGDLS, CDR2 YYNGEE. V was pared by 6 bases and J by 0 bases, with 8 bases of the junction left unmatched. CDR3 loop: CASNRQGWYQETQYF. The CDR3 DNA reads as TGTGCCAGCAACCGACAGGGTTGGTACCAAGAGACCCAGTACTTC.

The chain joins TRBV27 to TRBJ2-7, with D perhaps matching TRBD1 (5 bases). CDR3 length equals 13 residues. Trimming stripped 5 bases from V and 3 bases from J, with 11 bases between. Germline values: CDR1 MNHEY, CDR2 SMNVEV (reference sequence). CDR3 DNA: TGTGCCAGCAGTCTGACAGCCTTCTACGAGCAGTACTTC. Encoded protein: CASSLTAFYEQYF.

This clone was recorded only once. The chain recombines TRBV6-1 with TRBJ1-1; D gene unclear. Germline loops: CDR1 MNHNS, CDR2 SASEGT. CDR3 size: 13 residues. Trimming took 4 bases from V and 3 from J, leaving 9 bases between them. The CDR3 region has the DNA TGTGCCAGCAGTGCTGACAAGGACACTGAAGCTTTCTTT. It yields the protein CASSADKDTEAFF.

The V and J genes are TRBV4-2 and TRBJ2-1, with D maybe TRBD1 (6 bases). The CDR3 is 17 amino acids. Trimming cost V 0 bases and J 3 bases, with 15 bases left between them. Per germline, CDR1 LGHNA and CDR2 YNFKEQ. The CDR3 DNA sequence: TGTGCCAGCAGCCAAGAGGGGGCTAGCAGATACTACAATGAGCAGTTCTTC. Its translation: CASSQEGASRYYNEQFF.

The rearrangement links TRBV4-3 to TRBJ2-7; D gene uncertain. The CDR3 length is 15 residues. Trimming took 0 bases from V and 0 from J, leaving 9 bases between them. Germline V gene sequence: CDR1 LGHNA, CDR2 YSLEER. The CDR3 nucleotides read TGCGCCAGCAGCCAAGAGTGGAAGGGCTCCTACGAGCAGTACTTC. This translates into CASSQEWKGSYEQYF.

The V gene is TRBV13, the J gene TRBJ2-5; D not certain. V was pared by 0 bases and J by 5 bases, with 10 bases between. CDR1 and CDR2 from the germline V gene are PRHDT and FYEKMQ (reference sequence). CDR3 size: 14 residues. The CDR3 DNA follows: TGTGCCAGCAGCTTAGGAGGGCTCGGTGAGACCCAGTACTTC. Translated: CASSLGGLGETQYF.

The CDR3 bases are TGTGCCAGCAGTGAAGGGGGCGGGTGGGCCTACAATGAGCAGTTCTTC. It codes for CASSEGGGWAYNEQFF. The chain carries TRBV6-1 and TRBJ2-1; D is possibly TRBD1 or TRBD2 (5 bases each). The CDR3 has 16 amino acids. The V gene lost 1 base and the J gene lost 2 bases, with 12 bases spanning the gap. The germline V gene encodes CDR1 MNHNS and CDR2 SASEGT.

This chain connects TRBV11-2 to TRBJ1-1, with D hard to call. Trimming removed 1 base from V and 3 bases from J, with 6 bases in between. This CDR3 region has 13 residues. Germline V gene lookup returns CDR1 SGHAT and CDR2 FQNNGV. For the CDR3, the DNA is TGTGCCAGCAGCTTAGGGATGTACACTGAAGCTTTCTTT. Protein sequence: CASSLGMYTEAFF.

V usage is TRBV29-1 and J usage is TRBJ2-7; 7 nucleotides match TRBD2. CDR1 SQVTM and CDR2 ANQGSEA come from the germline V gene. V dropped 7 bases and J dropped 0; count of bases not matched to a gene: 6. CDR3 length: 13 amino acids. CDR3 DNA: TGCAGCGGTACGGGAGGCTCCTCCTACGAGCAGTACTTC. Encoded protein: CSGTGGSSYEQYF.

This rearrangement joins TRBV9 to TRBJ1-2; D remains unclear. The V gene lost 3 bases and the J gene lost 7 bases, with 16 bases spanning the gap. The V gene's germline CDR1 is SGDLS and CDR2 YYNGEE. The CDR3 runs 14 residues. The CDR3 region is CASSAPSERRGYTF. CDR3 bases: TGTGCCAGCAGCGCACCTTCGGAGCGACGTGGCTACACCTTC.